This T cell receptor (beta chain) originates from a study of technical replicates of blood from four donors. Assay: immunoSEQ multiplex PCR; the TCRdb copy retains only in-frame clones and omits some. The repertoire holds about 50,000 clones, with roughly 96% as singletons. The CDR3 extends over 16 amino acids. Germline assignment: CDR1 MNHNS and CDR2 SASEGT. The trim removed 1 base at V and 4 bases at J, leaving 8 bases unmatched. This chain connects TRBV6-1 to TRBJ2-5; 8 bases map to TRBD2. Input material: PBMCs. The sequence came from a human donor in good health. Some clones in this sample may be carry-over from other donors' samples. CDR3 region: CASSEESGGGGETQYF. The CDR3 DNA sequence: TGTGCCAGCAGTGAAGAGAGCGGGGGAGGGGGAGAGACCCAGTACTTC.